Sequencing of this TCR beta chain was carried out in a study of T cells in Graves' hyperthyroidism and ophthalmopathy (dated 2019 in TCRdb). With regard to the full study: Peripheral blood samples were taken at the time of initial diagnosis, prior to any treatment. A discovery cohort of about a hundred patients, 43 with Graves' ophthalmopathy and about 60 with stable Graves' hyperthyroidism, was used to find distinguishing TCR V-J signatures. Whether ophthalmopathy could be predicted prospectively was tested in an independent validation cohort made up of about 18 hyperthyroidism patients plus 17 patients who later progressed to ophthalmopathy. The approximately 97 discovery patients were randomly divided into training and test sets at a 7:3 ratio. Thyroid tissue and blood T-cell repertoires from six Graves' hyperthyroidism patients were also compared in the study. Once sampling was done, hyperthyroidism patients were given methimazole at a starting dose of 30 mg daily, whereas ophthalmopathy patients were given high-dose intravenous methylprednisolone. TCR Vbeta CDR3 sequencing of 120 to 150 peripheral blood samples (around 45 ophthalmopathy, roughly 72 hyperthyroidism and around 17 progressor patients) is reported in the paper. The study at large found these results: A 13 V-J signature model separated ophthalmopathy from stable hyperthyroidism, with approximately 86% sensitivity and just under 84% specificity in cross-validation and 80%/75% in testing. Sample size was not statistically predetermined, and investigators were not blinded to group allocation. During validation, the model predicted progression to ophthalmopathy a median of around 6 months ahead of onset, with approximately 71% sensitivity and more than 72% specificity. Most expanded thyroid clonotypes (frequency above 0.001) were also detected in blood, suggesting blood repertoires may reflect thyroid immune responses.

The CDR3, cysteine through phenylalanine, is 13 amino acids long. The read is trimmed to its CDR3 DNA, 39 bases read in frame from base 1. Based on the germline V gene, the CDR1 and CDR2 sequences are MGHRA and YSYEKL. From V the trimming removes 6 bases and from J it removes 5 bases, while the gene matches leave 6 bases of the junction unaccounted for. Ophthalmopathy patients had moderately to severely active disease, Clinical Activity Score of at least 3, NOSPECS grade of at least 4, and duration under 3 months. Patients with uncontrolled infections, other autoimmune diseases, pregnancy or lactation were excluded. Clinical symptoms, serum thyroxine and TRAb, thyroid ultrasound, and orbital computed tomography formed the basis for the diagnoses. PBMCs were separated from roughly 10 ml of fresh peripheral blood using Ficoll-Paque density gradient centrifugation. Total RNA was extracted using Trizol reagent, and RNA quality was assessed on an Agilent 2100 Bioanalyzer.

This clonotype has at least ten counts. Its antigen remains undetermined. No base quality values were provided; no much bigger clone lies one nucleotide off. The TCR beta CDR3 regions were amplified from RNA transcripts. The TCR CDR3 was subjected to a first round of RT-PCR using the HTBI primer set and the Qiagen OneStep RT-PCR kit. Libraries were constructed in a second round of multiplex PCR, after which size selection and purification were carried out. The libraries were sequenced on an Illumina HiSeq2000 using paired-end 100 bp reads. The published analysis was carried out like this. SOAPnuke was used to process the raw data, removing reads that contained adapters or uncalled bases, had a mean Phred below 15, or lacked an exact match to the constant primer or identifier. COPE v1.2.5 was used to merge high-quality paired reads, and clonotypes were defined as unique nucleotide sequences. MiTCR v1.1 was used to align clonotypes to the IMGT TRBV, TRBD and TRBJ reference segments. The analysis included only V-J combinations with a frequency above 0.0001, which together covered around 99% of the repertoires. A TCS score was defined as the ratio between F50 (clonal expansion) and ExV (chaos), using BLOSUM62-based TCRdist between CDR3 peptides within each V-J. Welch's t-statistics and random forest reduced fewer than 550 V-J features to 10 to 15, which were used in a naive Bayes classifier (R e1071). In-frame beta chains were kept once TCRdb had trimmed the public reads at Q25 with fastp and called clones with MiXCR. Records with the same CDR3 protein are collapsed into one entry carrying the most frequent genes and DNA. Here the V and J calls rest on TCRdb's processing, not on the authors' analysis. The sample table shows hundreds of thousands of distinct CDR3 sequences, and roughly 15% are seen once. Jointly, the top ten make up approximately 13% of the sample.

The material sequenced was blood. The sequence came from a man younger than 35 with Graves' ophthalmopathy. This receptor chain uses TRBV4-1 and TRBJ2-5; 7 central bases correspond to TRBD2. The DNA sequence follows: TGCGCCAGCAGTGTGCGGGAGTTGGAGACCCAGTACTTC. This encodes CASSVRELETQYF.